Presented here are 2 T cell receptor beta chains from one specimen sequenced in a study of T cells in Graves' hyperthyroidism and ophthalmopathy. Regions amplified from RNA transcripts were the TCR beta CDR3 regions. Primed by the HTBI set, a first-round RT-PCR was run on the TCR CDR3. TCRdb called the multiplex PCR reads again in MiXCR, with one record for every CDR3 protein. The profile covers about 400,000 distinct CDR3 sequences, with 15% to 18% appearing a single time and roughly 14% taken by the ten largest. Sequenced sample: blood. The receptor source for this set is a young woman with Graves' hyperthyroidism.

This clonotype occurred many times. The chain combines TRBV2 with TRBJ2-3; D perhaps matches TRBD2 (7 bases). CDR3 length: 16 amino acids. Germline V CDR1 and CDR2: SNHLY, FYNNEI. V was pared by 11 bases and J by 5 bases, with 26 bases between. The CDR3 nucleotides are TGTGCCGCGACCAAGGGGCGGGGGCCCCAGGGAGATACGCAGTATTTT. As protein: CAATKGRGPQGDTQYF.

V and J are TRBV27 and TRBJ2-3; possible D gene TRBD2, 5 bases. The CDR3 has 16 residues. The germline CDR1 and CDR2 sequences are MNHEY and SMNVEV (reference sequence). Deletions cut 2 bases from V and 2 bases from J, with 14 bases between. The CDR3 DNA reads as TGTGCCAGCAGTTTAATCCCGACTACCAACACAGATACGCAGTATTTT. This encodes CASSLIPTTNTDTQYF.